The rows below give T cell receptor beta chains drawn from one sample of a study of blood T cells in healthy people across ages. Via MiXCR, TCRdb re-called the 5' RACE reads, giving one row per CDR3 protein. The sample lists 1.5 million to 2 million distinct CDR3 sequences, approximately 39% occurring once. Sequenced: blood. The receptors were sampled from a human donor in good health. Each CDR3 is given with its conserved first and last residue. The order of the fields is CDR3 DNA, CDR3 protein, V gene, J gene, clone size, D gene. A D gene is named only where the DNA matches it firmly. Clone size is shown for a subset of rows, as once, few, many or a class of expanded clone.

DNA: TGTGCCACCAGCAGTGCGGAGAACACTGAAGCTTTCTTT
CDR3: CATSSAENTEAFF
V: TRBV15
J: TRBJ1-1
size: few
D: .

DNA: TGCAGTGCTAGGGATACAGGGCCCTACAATGAGCAGTTCTTC
CDR3: CSARDTGPYNEQFF
V: TRBV20-1
J: TRBJ2-1
size: .
D: .

DNA: TGTGCCATCAGCGTCGACAGGGGGTGCGACGAGCAGTACTTC
CDR3: CAISVDRGCDEQYF
V: TRBV10-3
J: TRBJ2-7
size: .
D: TRBD1

DNA: TGCAGCGTTGAAATAGCGTTGAATGAGCAGTTCTTC
CDR3: CSVEIALNEQFF
V: TRBV29-1
J: TRBJ2-1
size: .
D: .

DNA: TGCAGTGTGGGACTAGCGGGTGGCGATACGCAGTATTTT
CDR3: CSVGLAGGDTQYF
V: TRBV20-1
J: TRBJ2-3
size: .
D: TRBD2

DNA: TGTGCCAGCAGCTTTAGTAGTCTCACCGGGGAGCTGTTTTTT
CDR3: CASSFSSLTGELFF
V: TRBV7-2
J: TRBJ2-2
size: .
D: .

DNA: TGTGCCAGCAGTGATATTCGACAGGGGCTCAATCAGCCCCAGCATTTT
CDR3: CASSDIRQGLNQPQHF
V: TRBV6-1
J: TRBJ1-5
size: .
D: TRBD1

DNA: TGCAGCGTCGTGCTACATTGTCTGTTCGAGCAGTTCTTC
CDR3: CSVVLHCLFEQFF
V: TRBV29-1
J: TRBJ2-1
size: .
D: .

DNA: TGCAGCGAACGGCCCCAGGGGATGAACACTGAAGCTTTCTTT
CDR3: CSERPQGMNTEAFF
V: TRBV29-1
J: TRBJ1-1
size: .
D: .

DNA: TGTGCCAGCAGCCCGGAAGTGGACAATGAAAAACTGTTTTTT
CDR3: CASSPEVDNEKLFF
V: TRBV5-6
J: TRBJ1-4
size: .
D: .

DNA: TGCAGTGCAGGGGCCACAGGGGCCGGCACAGATACGCAGTATTTT
CDR3: CSAGATGAGTDTQYF
V: TRBV20-1
J: TRBJ2-3
size: .
D: TRBD1

DNA: TGCGCCAGCAGCTGGCTAGCCACGTTCTCCTACAATGAGCAGTTCTTC
CDR3: CASSWLATFSYNEQFF
V: TRBV7-3
J: TRBJ2-1
size: .
D: .

DNA: TGCAGTGCTTGGCCAGGAGAGACCCAGTACTTC
CDR3: CSAWPGETQYF
V: TRBV20-1
J: TRBJ2-5
size: .
D: .

DNA: TGCAGTGCTAGAGTGGACTCCGGGGTGGGTGGCTACACCTTC
CDR3: CSARVDSGVGGYTF
V: TRBV20-1
J: TRBJ1-2
size: .
D: .

DNA: TGTGCCAGCAGCATATCGACAGGGCTTCACGAGCAGTACTTC
CDR3: CASSISTGLHEQYF
V: TRBV7-9
J: TRBJ2-7
size: .
D: TRBD1

DNA: TGCAGCGTTGAAATGGGCTATGGCTACACCTTC
CDR3: CSVEMGYGYTF
V: TRBV29-1
J: TRBJ1-2
size: many
D: .

DNA: TGTGCCAGCAGCTTAGCGAGCGGACAGGGGAGCGACGAGCAGTACTTC
CDR3: CASSLASGQGSDEQYF
V: TRBV7-6
J: TRBJ2-7
size: .
D: TRBD1

DNA: TGCAGTGCTTTTCTCCCGAATCAGGATGGCTACACCTTC
CDR3: CSAFLPNQDGYTF
V: TRBV20-1
J: TRBJ1-2
size: .
D: .

DNA: TGTGCCAGCAGTCACATTCGCTACGAGCAGTACTTC
CDR3: CASSHIRYEQYF
V: TRBV28
J: TRBJ2-7
size: few
D: .

DNA: TGTGCCAGCAGCTCAACCGGGACACAGAGCTCCTACGGGCAGTACTTC
CDR3: CASSSTGTQSSYGQYF
V: TRBV7-9
J: TRBJ2-4
size: .
D: .

DNA: TGTGCCAGCAGCGAAACCGGGACAGGCGCAACCGAGCAGTACTTC
CDR3: CASSETGTGATEQYF
V: TRBV6-2/TRBV6-3
J: TRBJ2-7
size: .
D: TRBD1

DNA: TGCGCCAGCAGCCAAGAAGGGACAACAGATACGCAGTATTTT
CDR3: CASSQEGTTDTQYF
V: TRBV4-1
J: TRBJ2-3
size: .
D: .

DNA: TGCAGTGCTAGATCACGGACAGGGGGCAACTATGGCTACACCTTC
CDR3: CSARSRTGGNYGYTF
V: TRBV20-1
J: TRBJ1-2
size: few
D: TRBD1

DNA: TGTGCCAGCAGACAGCCGGGAAACAAAGAGACCCAGTACTTC
CDR3: CASRQPGNKETQYF
V: TRBV6-5
J: TRBJ2-5
size: few
D: .